This T cell receptor beta chain was documented in a study of CD8 T cells in Susac syndrome. Trimming left V 1 base short and J 9 bases short, with 13 bases between. Germline-derived CDR1 and CDR2 are DFQATT and SNEGSKA (reference sequence). This CDR3 has 13 amino acids. The sequenced target, TCR beta, came from blood CD8+ and CD4+ T cells. The multiple sclerosis control group was made up of treatment-naive patients with stable or active relapsing-remitting disease. Negative isolation yielded the CD8+ and CD4+ T cells, while FACS enriched the TEMRA cells. The authors reverse transcribed roughly 0.45 to 1 ug RNA with random hexamers. Coverage of TCR beta CDR3 amplification by immunoSEQ multiplex PCR extended to 54 Vbeta and 13 Jbeta. TCRdb reprocessed the immunoSEQ multiplex PCR reads with MiXCR, giving one entry per CDR3 protein. The sample has roughly 180,000 distinct CDR3 sequences; approximately 95% are singletons.

This TCR came from a human donor with multiple sclerosis. The rearrangement joins TRBV20-1 to TRBJ1-5, with D uncertain. The sample consisted of CD4+ T cells from PBMCs. Here the CDR3 DNA reads TGCAGTGCTAGAGTCCAACCGGCGGGGCCCCAGCATTTT. The encoded protein is CSARVQPAGPQHF.